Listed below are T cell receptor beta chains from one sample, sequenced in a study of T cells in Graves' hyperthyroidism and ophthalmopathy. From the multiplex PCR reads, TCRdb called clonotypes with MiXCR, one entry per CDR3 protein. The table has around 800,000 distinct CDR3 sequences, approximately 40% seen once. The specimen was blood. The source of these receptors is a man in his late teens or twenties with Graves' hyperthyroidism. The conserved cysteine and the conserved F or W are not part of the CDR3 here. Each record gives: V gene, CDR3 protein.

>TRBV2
ASSPTGAEDYGYT
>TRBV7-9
ASSRDRFWETQY
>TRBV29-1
SVLQGRREQY
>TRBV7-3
ASSLRQQSYEQY
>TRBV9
ASSPHSRLAGYEQY
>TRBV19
ASSPGGGGDEQY
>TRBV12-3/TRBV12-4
ASLGSHYGYT
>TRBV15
ATAQGAGQPQH
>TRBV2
ASGTGRETQY
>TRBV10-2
ASTQGDSSPLH
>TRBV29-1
SVSLGGDEQF
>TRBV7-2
ASSPMAYEQY
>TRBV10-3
AISEGQTSYEQY
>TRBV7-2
ASSAGATDTQY
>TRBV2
ASSESRTGSNTEAF
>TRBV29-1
SVRDGGANVLT
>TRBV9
ASSVGQGGVGELF
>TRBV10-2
ASSGAGTGELF
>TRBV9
ASSVGSYQETQY
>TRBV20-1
SAVRSAGAQETQY
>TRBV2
ASSPTGGMDTEAF
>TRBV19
ASSRGPQSNTGELF
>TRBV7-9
ASSPEGRRNTEAF
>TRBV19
ASSLTGGMGSNQPQH
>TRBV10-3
ATGTGWGNQPQH
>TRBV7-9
ASSQDAGVVSGELF
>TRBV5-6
ASSLAPDREQPQH
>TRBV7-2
ASSSVAGVRGEQY
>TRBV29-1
SAAGVVDYEQY
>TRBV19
ASSIVLGATGELF
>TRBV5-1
ASSFRTGGITEAF
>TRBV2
ASRSLDRGGEKLF
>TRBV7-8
ASSYADSGRTQY
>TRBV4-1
ASSQGHSNQETQY
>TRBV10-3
AIRGDRGTTEAF
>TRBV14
ASHHSVQETQY
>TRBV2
ASSWDRPSGTEAF
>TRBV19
ASSILRVTGVAGELF
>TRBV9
ASSQDPNSPLH
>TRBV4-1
ASSRVTGQGTGELF
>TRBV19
DIGPWGYNSPLH
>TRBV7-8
ASSLALDLYEQY
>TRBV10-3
ASSYGDRVSEAF